This TCR beta chain came from a study of response to subunit inactivated influenza vaccine. Germline trimming cut 5 bases from V and 7 bases from J; bases unmatched to any gene: 9. CDR3 size: 15 residues. CDR1 and CDR2 from the germline V gene are SEHNR and FQNEAQ (reference sequence). TCRdb re-called the RT-PCR reads with MiXCR, one entry per CDR3 protein. There are about 540,000 distinct CDR3 sequences in the sample; less than 25% occur only once, and around 2.8% lies in the top ten. In addition, the sample was reused for a study of T cells expressing NK-cell markers. According to that study: It was by 5'RACE template switching with UMIs that TCR beta cDNA was made. It was from sorted CD3+CD56+NKG2C+, CD3+CD56+NKG2C- and CD3+CD56-NKG2C+ T cells that TCR beta repertoires came. Of CD8+ T cells, 1.0-7.0% belonged to dominant NKG2C+ clonotypes in five or six donors.

The sequencing used CD4+ T cells sorted from PBMCs, collected 11 to 12 days after vaccination. The J gene is TRBJ2-2, the V gene TRBV7-9, with 8 bases aligning to TRBD2. The TCR was taken from a man aged 50-59 years who received an inactivated influenza vaccine. The CDR3 loop reads CASSPGGAGDGELFF. The CDR3 DNA follows: TGTGCCAGCAGCCCCGGAGGAGCGGGGGACGGGGAGCTGTTTTTT.